The 27 T cell receptor beta chains reported below all come from one sample, sequenced in a study of blood T cell repertoires in COVID-19 (dated by TCRdb to the early 2020s). Library preparation was by the immunoSEQ multiplex PCR assay. Not all clones reach the TCRdb copy of this immuneACCESS table, which keeps in-frame sequences only. Checked studies attribute under half of the gap to unresolved V genes and leave the rest unexplained. A total of more than 250,000 clones appear in this sample, about nine tenths of them only once. The top ten clonotypes cover 1% of the sample. The sample consisted of peripheral blood. The source of these receptors is a man aged 50 or older with active or convalescent COVID-19.

The chain recombines TRBV3-1 (or the pseudogene TRBV3-2) with TRBJ1-2; no firm D call. The ends were cut back, 1 base at V and 5 bases at J, with 5 bases in the middle. CDR1 is LGHDT and CDR2 is YNNKEL in the germline V gene (reference sequence). This CDR3 has 12 amino acids. CDR3 in amino acids: CASSQALYGYTF. The CDR3 coding sequence is TGTGCCAGCAGCCAAGCCCTTTATGGCTACACCTTC.

The chain is built from TRBV28 and TRBJ1-6, with D uncertain. Per the germline V gene, CDR1 is MDHEN and CDR2 is SYDVKM. This CDR3 comprises 14 residues. The V end lost 2 bases, the J end lost 4 bases, and 6 bases lay between the germline ends. CDR3 DNA: TGTGCCAGCAGTTTACTACAGTATAATTCACCCCTCCACTTT. It yields the protein CASSLLQYNSPLHF.

The chain couples TRBV15 to TRBJ1-1; D not certain. Germline values: CDR1 LNHNV, CDR2 YYDKDF (reference sequence). The V end was cut by 5 bases, the J end by 4 bases, with 17 bases between. The CDR3 runs 15 residues. CDR3 in DNA: TGTGCCACCAGCGAGTTTCGGGTAGATAGCACTGAAGCTTTCTTT. Translating gives CATSEFRVDSTEAFF.

This chain joins TRBV5-1 and TRBJ2-1; 8 bases map to TRBD2. The germline gives CDR1 SGHRS, CDR2 YFSETQ. The CDR3 runs 16 residues. J was trimmed by 5 bases and V by 3 bases; bases with no gene match: 10. This CDR3 reads CASSSRTSGRNNEQFF. In DNA form, the CDR3 reads TGCGCCAGCAGCTCGCGAACTAGCGGAAGAAACAATGAGCAGTTCTTC.

This clone was counted only a few times. The CDR3 region has the DNA TGTGCCAGCAGCTTAAGCCCCTCCGTATCCAATGAGCAGTTCTTC. Translated: CASSLSPSVSNEQFF. The chain combines TRBV11-2 with TRBJ2-1; D call uncertain. V gave up 2 bases and J gave up 6 bases, with 14 bases separating them. The germline gives CDR1 SGHAT, CDR2 FQNNGV. The CDR3 covers 15 residues.

This chain links TRBV7-9 with TRBJ2-7; 9 bases are shared with TRBD1. With V trimmed by 7 bases and J by 1 base, 8 bases remained unmatched. Germline V gene sequence: CDR1 SEHNR, CDR2 FQNEAQ (reference sequence). The CDR3 is 15 residues long. CDR3 sequence: CASNAGQGLSYEQYF. The CDR3 DNA reads TGTGCCAGCAACGCGGGACAGGGACTTTCCTACGAGCAGTACTTC.

The V and J genes are TRBV14 and TRBJ2-1; 11 bases line up with TRBD2. Per germline, CDR1 SGHDN and CDR2 FVKESK. The CDR3 totals 14 residues. After removal of 0 bases from V and 8 bases from J, the junction contained 0 bases not matched to a gene. CDR3 coding DNA: TGTGCCAGCAGCCAAGAGACTAGCGGGGATGAGCAGTTCTTC. Amino acid sequence: CASSQETSGDEQFF.

The J gene is TRBJ1-4, the V gene TRBV28; the D is unclear. CDR1 and CDR2 from the germline V gene are MDHEN and SYDVKM. This CDR3 has 14 residues. V lost 8 bases and J 7 bases, leaving 17 bases between the germline ends. CDR3 DNA sequence: TGTGCCAGCGAACGAGATAGAGAGGGTGAAAAACTGTTTTTT. It is translated as CASERDREGEKLFF.

V gene TRBV28 combines with J gene TRBJ2-5; 8 bases are shared with TRBD1. CDR1 and CDR2 from the germline V gene are MDHEN and SYDVKM. V gave up 6 bases and J gave up 5 bases; unmatched junction bases: 11. CDR3 length: 15 residues. The CDR3 region is CASSTPTGAVETQYF. DNA for the CDR3: TGTGCCAGCAGCACACCGACAGGGGCGGTGGAGACCCAGTACTTC. The full variable domain, rest sourced from reference TRBV28 and TRBJ2-5, is DVKVTQSSRYLVKRTGEKVFLECVQDMDHENMFWYRQDPGLGLRLIYFSYDVKMKEKGDIPEGYSVSREKKERFSLILESASTNQTSMYLCASSTPTGAVETQYFGPGTRLLVL.

This chain links TRBV10-3 with TRBJ1-5; 8 bases agree with TRBD1. The V gene end was trimmed by 5 bases and the J gene end by 2 bases; junction bases not matched to a gene: 8. The CDR3 runs to 16 residues. Germline V gives CDR1 ENHRY, CDR2 SYGVKD. CDR3 in amino acids: CAISPGDRSGNQPQHF. The CDR3 nucleotides read TGTGCCATCAGTCCCGGGGACAGGAGCGGCAATCAGCCCCAGCATTTT.

The chain combines TRBV2 with TRBJ1-4, with 9 bases that match TRBD1. CDR1 is SNHLY, CDR2 FYNNEI, per germline. The V segment lost 6 bases and the J segment 5 bases; nucleotides outside the gene matches: 4. This CDR3 is 14 amino acids long. As DNA, the CDR3 is TGTGCCAGCAGGGCCGGGACAGGGAATGAAAAACTGTTTTTT. Translated: CASRAGTGNEKLFF.

The chain couples TRBV21-1 to TRBJ2-1; the DNA was not compared with TRBD2, the D call given in the table. TRBV21-1 is reported as a pseudogene. The CDR3 runs 18 residues. CDR3 protein: CASSKSPSGGPSYNEQFF. In DNA, the CDR3 is TGTGCCAGCAGCAAATCCCCTAGCGGGGGCCCGAGTTACAATGAGCAGTTCTTC.

The rearrangement uses TRBV28 and TRBJ1-4; 7 positions match TRBD1. The CDR3 is 14 amino acids. Trimming removed 6 bases from V and 8 bases from J; junction bases left unmatched: 9. The V gene's germline CDR1 is MDHEN and CDR2 SYDVKM. DNA of the CDR3: TGTGCCAGCAGCCCTGGGACAGACAGAGAAAAACTGTTTTTT. Translating it yields CASSPGTDREKLFF.

The chain carries TRBV7-2 and TRBJ1-2, with D perhaps matching TRBD1 (5 bases). The CDR3 sequence is 14 residues long. Trimming took 4 bases from V and 4 from J, leaving 13 bases between them. Germline V gives CDR1 SGHTA, CDR2 FQGNSA. Written as DNA, the CDR3 is TGTGCCAGCAGCTCGGGACTTATCGGCTATGGCTACACCTTC. Its translation: CASSSGLIGYGYTF.

This sequence joins TRBV30 and TRBJ2-7; TRBD2 matches 9 bases. V lost 5 bases, J lost 0 bases, and 2 bases stayed unmatched. The CDR3 covers 13 residues. CDR1 is GTSNPN, CDR2 SVGIG, per germline (reference sequence). The DNA of the CDR3 is TGTGCCTGGTCTAGCGGGGTCTCCTACGAGCAGTACTTC. Translation: CAWSSGVSYEQYF.

As for this clone: This same CDR3 is encoded by further DNA sequences in the sample. The chain combines TRBV18 with TRBJ2-6; TRBD1 might be the D (5 bases). The CDR3 loop spans 15 amino acids. Germline loops: CDR1 KGHSH, CDR2 LQKENI. V was trimmed by 5 bases and J by 0 bases, leaving 8 bases between them. In nucleotides, the CDR3 is TGTGCCAGCTCATCTCAGGGCTCTGGGGCCAACGTCCTGACTTTC. Amino acid sequence: CASSSQGSGANVLTF.

The rearrangement joins TRBV7-7 to TRBJ2-3; the match to TRBD2 covers 11 bases. V lost 5 bases to trimming and J lost 4 bases; unmatched junction nucleotides: 11. CDR3 length equals 17 residues. From germline, CDR1 is SSHAT and CDR2 FNYEAQ (reference sequence). Here the CDR3 reads CASSPLSTSGAADTQYF. CDR3 DNA sequence: TGTGCCAGCAGCCCCTTATCGACTAGCGGGGCCGCAGATACGCAGTATTTT.

This clone was found once. The chain is built from TRBV4-1 and TRBJ1-5; TRBD1 matches 9 bases. The trim removed 3 bases at V and 7 bases at J, leaving 4 bases unmatched. The CDR3 totals 14 residues. The germline CDR1 and CDR2 sequences are MGHRA and YSYEKL. The CDR3: CASSQTGGDQPQHF. Written as DNA, the CDR3 is TGCGCCAGCAGCCAGACAGGGGGGGACCAGCCCCAGCATTTT.

V gene TRBV29-1 combines with J gene TRBJ1-2; D is possibly TRBD1 (5 bases). The germline CDR1 and CDR2 sequences are SQVTM and ANQGSEA. The CDR3 runs 14 residues. V shed 4 bases and J shed 3 bases, with 15 bases lying between them. The CDR3 here is CSVVGDRGDYGYTF. The CDR3, as DNA: TGCAGCGTTGTGGGTGATCGGGGGGACTATGGCTACACCTTC.

The rearrangement joins TRBV5-1 to TRBJ2-1, with D unresolved. V lost 2 bases, J lost 0 bases, and 3 bases lay in between. The germline gives CDR1 SGHRS, CDR2 YFSETQ. The CDR3 loop spans 13 amino acids. The CDR3 sequence: CASSFYSYNEQFF. The CDR3 DNA reads TGCGCCAGCAGCTTTTACTCCTACAATGAGCAGTTCTTC.

The J gene is TRBJ1-2, the V gene TRBV24-1; possibly TRBD1 for D (5 bases). Germline V gene data show CDR1 as KGHDR and CDR2 as SFDVKD. The length of the CDR3 is 13 residues. V was trimmed by 2 bases and J by 8 bases, leaving 11 bases between them. CDR3 in DNA: TGTGCCACCAGTGATTCCCAGGGAAGGGGCTACACCTTC. Translation: CATSDSQGRGYTF.

J is TRBJ1-5 and V is TRBV19; unclear D gene. This CDR3 spans 14 amino acids. Germline V gene lookup returns CDR1 LNHDA and CDR2 SQIVND (reference sequence). Trimming removed 7 bases at V and 4 bases at J, with 14 bases between. The CDR3 sequence is CASNPTEMNQPQHF. The CDR3 DNA follows: TGTGCCAGTAACCCGACGGAGATGAATCAGCCCCAGCATTTT.

This clone showed up just a few times. Here the CDR3 DNA reads TGTGCCAGCTCACCATTAGGGGGATGGAGCAATCAGCCCCAGCATTTT. It codes for CASSPLGGWSNQPQHF. This chain connects TRBV18 to TRBJ1-5; D perhaps matches TRBD1 (6 bases). The length of the CDR3 is 16 residues. Trimming removed 2 bases from V and 1 base from J, with 12 bases in between. Germline V gives CDR1 KGHSH, CDR2 LQKENI.

The chain links TRBV6-5 to TRBJ1-1, with a tentative D call TRBD1 (6 bases). Trimming took 3 bases from V and 1 from J, leaving 9 bases between them. Germline V gene sequence: CDR1 MNHEY, CDR2 SVGAGI. CDR3 size: 14 residues. The CDR3 here is CASSYRTANTEAFF. The CDR3 DNA sequence: TGTGCCAGCAGTTATCGGACAGCGAACACTGAAGCTTTCTTT.

V usage is TRBV27 and J usage is TRBJ1-3; D may be TRBD1 (5 bases). Germline V gene lookup returns CDR1 MNHEY and CDR2 SMNVEV (reference sequence). V gave up 6 bases and J gave up 9 bases, with 18 bases separating them. This CDR3 has 14 amino acids. This CDR3 is CASSLGRGGGTIYF. The CDR3 region has the DNA TGTGCCAGCAGCTTGGGGCGTGGGGGGGGCACCATATATTTT.

The chain uses TRBV2 and TRBJ1-5; D uncertain. This CDR3 spans 14 amino acids. Germline V CDR1 and CDR2: SNHLY, FYNNEI. V gave up 4 bases and J gave up 6 bases, with 13 bases separating them. The CDR3 DNA sequence: TGTGCCAGCAGTGGGGTCGGGGAGGCTCAGCCCCAGCATTTT. It translates to CASSGVGEAQPQHF.

The CDR3 nucleotides read TGTGCCAGCAGCTGGGGACACGGGAACACTGAAGCTTTCTTT. As protein: CASSWGHGNTEAFF. This chain uses TRBV7-3 with TRBJ1-1; TRBD1 might be the D (6 bases). CDR1 and CDR2 (germline): SGHTA, FQGTGA. V was cut by 4 bases and J by 1 base, with 10 bases left in between. The CDR3 consists of 14 residues.